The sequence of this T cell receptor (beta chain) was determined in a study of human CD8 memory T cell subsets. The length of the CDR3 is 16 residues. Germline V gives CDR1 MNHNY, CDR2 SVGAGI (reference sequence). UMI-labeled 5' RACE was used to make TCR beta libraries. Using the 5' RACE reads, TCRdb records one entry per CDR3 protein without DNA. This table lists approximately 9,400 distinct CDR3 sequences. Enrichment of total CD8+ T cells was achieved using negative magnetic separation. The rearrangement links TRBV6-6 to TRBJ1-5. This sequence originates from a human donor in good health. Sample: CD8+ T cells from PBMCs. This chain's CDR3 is CATGGGVIDSNQPQHF.